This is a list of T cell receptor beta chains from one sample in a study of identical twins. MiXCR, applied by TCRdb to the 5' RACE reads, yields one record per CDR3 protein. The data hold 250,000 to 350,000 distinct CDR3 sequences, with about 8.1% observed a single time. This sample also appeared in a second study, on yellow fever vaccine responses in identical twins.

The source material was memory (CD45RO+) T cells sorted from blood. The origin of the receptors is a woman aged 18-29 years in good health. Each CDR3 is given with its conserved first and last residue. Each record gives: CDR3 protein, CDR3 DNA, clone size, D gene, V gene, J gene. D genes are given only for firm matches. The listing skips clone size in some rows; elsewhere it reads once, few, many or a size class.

CDR3 protein: CASSELGVGLGLAGVPDTQYF
CDR3 DNA: TGCGCCAGCAGTGAGTTGGGCGTGGGCCTAGGACTAGCGGGAGTGCCAGATACGCAGTATTTT
clone size: .
D gene: TRBD2
V gene: TRBV10-1
J gene: TRBJ2-3

CDR3 protein: CASSYRSADTQYF
CDR3 DNA: TGTGCCAGCAGCTACCGGAGTGCAGATACGCAGTATTTT
clone size: once
D gene: .
V gene: TRBV11-3
J gene: TRBJ2-3

CDR3 protein: CASSGDTGSGQPQHF
CDR3 DNA: TGTGCCAGCAGTGGGGACACAGGGTCGGGGCAGCCCCAGCATTTT
clone size: few
D gene: .
V gene: TRBV25-1
J gene: TRBJ1-5

CDR3 protein: CASSRTTDTQYF
CDR3 DNA: TGTGCCAGCAGTCGAACCACAGATACGCAGTATTTT
clone size: many
D gene: .
V gene: TRBV12-3/TRBV12-4
J gene: TRBJ2-3

CDR3 protein: CASSPLGGRNTIYF
CDR3 DNA: TGTGCCAGCAGCCCCCTTGGAGGGAGGAACACCATATATTTT
clone size: .
D gene: .
V gene: TRBV14
J gene: TRBJ1-3

CDR3 protein: CASSMSGGTTDTQYF
CDR3 DNA: TGTGCCAGCAGCATGAGCGGGGGAACCACAGATACGCAGTATTTT
clone size: .
D gene: TRBD2
V gene: TRBV7-8
J gene: TRBJ2-3

CDR3 protein: CASSPPGLSRETQYF
CDR3 DNA: TGTGCCAGCAGTCCCCCGGGACTCTCAAGGGAGACCCAGTACTTC
clone size: many
D gene: .
V gene: TRBV12-3/TRBV12-4
J gene: TRBJ2-5

CDR3 protein: CATCYRTSGVANTGELFF
CDR3 DNA: TGTGCCACCTGCTATAGGACTAGCGGCGTCGCGAACACCGGGGAGCTGTTTTTT
clone size: .
D gene: TRBD2
V gene: TRBV3-1
J gene: TRBJ2-2

CDR3 protein: CASSPRQSSYEQYF
CDR3 DNA: TGTGCCAGCAGCCCTCGACAGAGCTCCTACGAGCAGTACTTC
clone size: many
D gene: .
V gene: TRBV7-2
J gene: TRBJ2-7

CDR3 protein: CAISGQPNSPLHF
CDR3 DNA: TGTGCCATCAGTGGGCAGCCAAATTCACCCCTCCACTTT
clone size: .
D gene: .
V gene: TRBV10-3
J gene: TRBJ1-6

CDR3 protein: CASSLAYGDTEAFF
CDR3 DNA: TGCGCCAGCAGCTTGGCGTATGGGGACACTGAAGCTTTCTTT
clone size: many
D gene: .
V gene: TRBV5-1
J gene: TRBJ1-1

CDR3 protein: CASSQVITGTGLGGGYTF
CDR3 DNA: TGCGCCAGCAGCCAAGTCATAACCGGGACAGGGCTTGGTGGAGGCTACACCTTC
clone size: many
D gene: TRBD1
V gene: TRBV4-1
J gene: TRBJ1-2

CDR3 protein: CATSRDRYTPGGAKETQYF
CDR3 DNA: TGTGCCACCAGCAGAGATCGGTATACTCCCGGCGGAGCAAAAGAGACCCAGTACTTC
clone size: .
D gene: .
V gene: TRBV15
J gene: TRBJ2-5

CDR3 protein: CSAGRVGQISNQPQHF
CDR3 DNA: TGCAGTGCTGGGAGGGTAGGACAGATTAGCAATCAGCCCCAGCATTTT
clone size: .
D gene: .
V gene: TRBV20-1
J gene: TRBJ1-5